These 8 T cell receptor beta chains came from one sample sequenced in a study of cytomegalovirus exposure and HLA in healthy donors. Profiled with immunoSEQ multiplex PCR; TCRdb holds only in-frame clones, not every one. Of tens of thousands of clones listed, 95% to 98% were seen once; the top ten hold over 0.7%. The sequencing sample was made of PBMCs. These receptors all stem from a man between 18 and 35 years old in good health and CMV-seronegative.

The chain uses TRBV6-1 and TRBJ1-2; weak D call: TRBD1 (6 bases). CDR1 and CDR2 from the germline V gene are MNHNS and SASEGT. Trimming shortened V by 6 bases and J by 0 bases, and 11 bases separated the two germline ends. CDR3 length: 14 residues. The CDR3 spells CASRSGTPNYGYTF. In DNA form, the CDR3 reads TGTGCCAGCAGGTCCGGGACACCTAACTATGGCTACACCTTC.

The sample holds a few counts of this clone. J is TRBJ1-5 and V is TRBV7-9, with 8 bases that match TRBD1. CDR3 length equals 14 residues. The germline V gene has CDR1 SEHNR and CDR2 FQNEAQ (reference sequence). J lost 4 bases, V lost 1 base, and 0 bases had no gene match. The CDR3 region is CASSLGQGNQPQHF. The CDR3 region has the DNA TGTGCCAGCAGCTTAGGACAGGGGAATCAGCCCCAGCATTTT.

The genes are TRBV27 and TRBJ2-7, with a weak D call TRBD1 (5 bases). CDR1 and CDR2 from the germline V gene are MNHEY and SMNVEV (reference sequence). V shed 3 bases and J shed 3 bases, with 27 bases lying between them. The CDR3 runs 19 residues. The CDR3 DNA reads TGTGCCAGCAGTTTCACGGTAGCAGGGCAGGTGGTTCACCGCTACGAGCAGTACTTC. Its translation: CASSFTVAGQVVHRYEQYF.

The chain carries TRBV10-3 and TRBJ1-5; no definite D call. Looked up from germline, CDR1 is ENHRY and CDR2 is SYGVKD. Trimming took 3 bases from V and 6 from J, leaving 12 bases between them. CDR3 size: 14 residues. This CDR3 is CAISDPLEGQPQHF. The CDR3 nucleotides are TGTGCCATCAGTGACCCCCTGGAGGGTCAGCCCCAGCATTTT.

The chain has TRBV4-1 and TRBJ2-2; 7 bases fit TRBD1. The CDR3 has 16 amino acids. Germline trimming cut 0 bases from V and 4 bases from J; bases unmatched to any gene: 5. Germline V gene lookup returns CDR1 MGHRA and CDR2 YSYEKL. As DNA, the CDR3 is TGCGCCAGCAGCCAAGACCGACAGGGTTCCACCGGGGAGCTGTTTTTT. It yields the protein CASSQDRQGSTGELFF.

The V and J genes are TRBV6-1 and TRBJ1-5; tentatively, D is TRBD1 (6 bases). Trimming cost V 7 bases and J 2 bases, with 15 bases left between them. CDR1 is MNHNS, CDR2 SASEGT, per germline. The CDR3 runs 15 residues. This chain's CDR3 is CASKAGVWGNQPQHF. The CDR3 bases are TGTGCCAGCAAAGCAGGGGTTTGGGGCAATCAGCCCCAGCATTTT.

The chain has TRBV5-1 and TRBJ2-3; D possibly corresponds to TRBD1 (6 bases). The V gene lost 4 bases and the J gene lost 0 bases, with 12 bases spanning the gap. Germline CDR1 SGHRS, CDR2 YFSETQ. The CDR3 sequence is 15 residues long. CDR3 nucleotide sequence: TGCGCCAGCAGCGGGGACACCTTTAGCACAGATACGCAGTATTTT. This gives the protein CASSGDTFSTDTQYF.

V gene TRBV27 combines with J gene TRBJ2-5; D remains unclear. In germline, CDR1 is MNHEY, CDR2 SMNVEV (reference sequence). The V end was cut by 8 bases, the J end by 3 bases, with 13 bases between. This CDR3 region has 13 residues. The CDR3 nucleotides read TGTGCCAGCGGGTGGGTCACTAAAGAGACCCAGTACTTC. This codes for CASGWVTKETQYF.